This T cell receptor beta chain was obtained from a study of neurological immune-mediated disorders. Findings and caveats of the study: The most TCR clonal expansion was seen in HTLV-1-associated myelopathy, whereas the least was seen in multiple sclerosis, below the level in healthy controls. When the repertoires were grouped phylogenetically, those of 18 of the 34 multiple sclerosis patients came together in a single cluster of related CDR3 sequences, which points to a possible repertoire-level signature.

TCRdb ran MiXCR on the 5' RACE reads and lists one entry per CDR3 protein. The table lists about 71,000 distinct CDR3 sequences, around 3.3% of them singletons. This clonotype came up many times. The antigen remains unidentified. The CDR3 has 15 residues. The V gene end was trimmed by 7 bases and the J gene end by 8 bases; junction bases not matched to a gene: 11. The source of this sequence is a man aged 35 to 55 with multiple sclerosis. The sequenced sample consisted of PBMCs. This rearrangement joins TRBV12-3 or TRBV12-4 to TRBJ2-1; 10 bases map to TRBD2. For the CDR3, the DNA is TGTGCCAGCACCCAAGGCCTAGCGGGGGCACATGAGCAGTTCTTC. Translation gives CASTQGLAGAHEQFF.